Below, 28 T cell receptor beta chains from the same sample are listed, as sequenced in a study of metastatic and nonmetastatic thyroid tumors (dated by TCRdb to 2020 to 2021). Libraries were constructed by PCR. TCRdb records Illumina HiSeq 4000 as the sequencer. The public reads were reanalyzed by TCRdb: fastp trimming at Q25, MiXCR alignment, in-frame beta chains only. The sample records over 50,000 clones, almost 30% of which are singletons. 15% to 20% of the sample is held by the ten biggest clonotypes. No treatment had been received by any patient before thyroid surgery. Specimen: blood. These receptors were obtained from a female donor with papillary thyroid cancer or a benign thyroid nodule (not recorded which). Some clones in this sample may be carry-over from other donors' samples.

This chain links TRBV5-8 with TRBJ2-5, with D tentatively TRBD1 (6 bases). Trimming cost V 4 bases and J 7 bases, with 17 bases left between them. This CDR3 has 14 residues. Germline assignment: CDR1 SGHTS and CDR2 YDEGEE. Here the CDR3 reads CASSLRTARGTQYF. CDR3 DNA sequence: TGTGCCAGCAGCCTAAGGACAGCACGGGGGACCCAGTACTTC.

This clone was detected many times. The CDR3 DNA reads TGTGCCAGCACCATAGGTGCGGGATGGTTCACAGATACGCAGTATTTT. It encodes CASTIGAGWFTDTQYF. V and J are TRBV28 and TRBJ2-3; D is perhaps TRBD2 (6 bases). Trimming left V 7 bases short and J 2 bases short, with 19 bases between. The CDR3 extends over 16 amino acids. From germline, CDR1 is MDHEN and CDR2 SYDVKM.

The J gene is TRBJ1-2, the V gene TRBV6-1; TRBD1 is a possible D gene (5 bases). From germline, CDR1 is MNHNS and CDR2 SASEGT. The CDR3 runs 15 residues. The V end was cut by 7 bases, the J end by 6 bases, with 21 bases between. CDR3 in amino acids: CASTPLWGTENGYTF. Here the CDR3 DNA reads TGTGCCAGCACCCCCCTGTGGGGGACCGAGAATGGCTACACCTTC.

This clone is labeled as large. The chain joins TRBV6-1 to TRBJ2-2; 8 nucleotides agree with TRBD2. This CDR3 contains 14 residues. In germline, CDR1 is MNHNS, CDR2 SASEGT. J gave up 3 bases and V 3 bases, and 0 bases lay outside the gene matches. CDR3 sequence: CASSEGLDTGELFF. The CDR3 nucleotides read TGTGCCAGCAGTGAGGGACTAGACACCGGGGAGCTGTTTTTT.

Ten or more counts support this clone. V is TRBV25-1 and J is TRBJ2-3, with a possible D match to TRBD2 (5 bases). This CDR3 spans 13 amino acids. Trimming removed 3 bases from V and 10 bases from J, with 14 bases in between. CDR1 and CDR2 (germline): MGHDK, SYGVNS. In nucleotides, the CDR3 is TGTGCCAGCAGTGATACGTACTCGGAGGCGCAGTATTTT. This sequence encodes CASSDTYSEAQYF.

V is TRBV30 and J is TRBJ1-5, with a possible D match to TRBD1 (6 bases). Per germline, CDR1 GTSNPN and CDR2 SVGIG (reference sequence). Trimming pared 2 bases from V and 9 bases from J, leaving 20 bases between. This CDR3 comprises 15 residues. The CDR3 here is CAWSHPGAGPGPQHF. The CDR3 DNA sequence: TGTGCCTGGAGTCACCCAGGGGCAGGCCCAGGGCCCCAGCATTTT.

The rearrangement joins TRBV20-1 to TRBJ2-6; tentative D call: TRBD1 (6 bases). Trimming pared 0 bases from V and 3 bases from J, leaving 6 bases between. CDR1 is DFQATT and CDR2 is SNEGSKA in the germline V gene (reference sequence). This CDR3 is built from 14 residues. CDR3 coding DNA: TGCAGTGCTAGAGAAGGGGGTGGGGCCAACGTCCTGACTTTC. This codes for CSAREGGGANVLTF.

V gene TRBV19 combines with J gene TRBJ1-2; TRBD1 might be the D (5 bases). The V gene lost 8 bases and the J gene lost 8 bases, with 24 bases spanning the gap. The CDR3 runs 15 residues. The germline CDR1 and CDR2 sequences are LNHDA and SQIVND (reference sequence). The CDR3 DNA follows: TGTGCCAGTTCCGCCTCACAGGTGGCAATAAGGGGCTACACCTTC. This translates into CASSASQVAIRGYTF.

In this sample, this clone turned up a few times. The chain uses TRBV27 and TRBJ2-6, with D tentatively TRBD1 (6 bases). CDR1 is MNHEY, CDR2 SMNVEV, per germline (reference sequence). The CDR3 consists of 15 residues. Between the trimmed V and J ends, which lost 5 bases and 7 bases, there was a span of 15 bases. CDR3 loop: CASSAGPGVANVLTF. The CDR3 nucleotides read TGTGCCAGCAGTGCCGGACCAGGGGTCGCCAACGTCCTGACTTTC.

To note about this clone: A junction boundary mismatches the germline segment, possibly from a read error. This rearrangement joins TRBV15 to TRBJ1-6; D ambiguous. The CDR3 extends over 13 amino acids. The germline CDR1 and CDR2 sequences are LNHNV and YYDKDF (reference sequence). The CDR3: CATSRYSNSPLHF. In DNA, the CDR3 is TGTGCCACTAGCAGGTACTCAAATTCACCCCTCCACTTT.

This clone occurred a few times. The V gene is TRBV28, the J gene TRBJ2-7, with D possibly TRBD1 on 5 matching bases. This CDR3 is built from 15 residues. Trimming took off 5 bases at V and 7 bases at J, with 21 bases between the two ends. Germline loops: CDR1 MDHEN, CDR2 SYDVKM. CDR3 residues: CASSPPSQGFREQYF. The CDR3 coding sequence is TGTGCCAGCAGTCCCCCCTCTCAGGGATTCCGGGAGCAGTACTTC. Using reference TRBV28 and TRBJ2-7 for the parts outside the CDR3, the full variable domain is DVKVTQSSRYLVKRTGEKVFLECVQDMDHENMFWYRQDPGLGLRLIYFSYDVKMKEKGDIPEGYSVSREKKERFSLILESASTNQTSMYLCASSPPSQGFREQYFGPGTRLTVT.

The table lists this clone with a few counts. The chain is built from TRBV15 and TRBJ2-6; tentatively, D is TRBD2 (5 bases). The V gene lost 5 bases and the J gene lost 0 bases, with 11 bases spanning the gap. The germline V gene has CDR1 LNHNV and CDR2 YYDKDF (reference sequence). The CDR3 is made up of 16 amino acids. The CDR3 sequence: CATSAPRGSGANVLTF. As DNA, the CDR3 is TGTGCCACCAGCGCTCCACGGGGCTCTGGGGCCAACGTCCTGACTTTC.

This clone was counted between two and nine times. The V and J genes are TRBV19 and TRBJ2-7; 8 bases are a match to TRBD1. CDR3 size: 14 residues. V gave up 6 bases and J gave up 2 bases; unmatched junction bases: 6. Germline CDR1 and CDR2: LNHDA and SQIVND (reference sequence). CDR3 nucleotides: TGTGCCAGTAGAGAGTACAGGGGGACCTACGAGCAGTACTTC. Its translation: CASREYRGTYEQYF. Full variable domain (remainder filled in from reference TRBV19 and TRBJ2-7): DGGITQSPKYLFRKEGQNVTLSCEQNLNHDAMYWYRQDPGQGLRLIYYSQIVNDFQKGDIAEGYSVSREKKESFPLTVTSAQKNPTAFYLCASREYRGTYEQYFGPGTRLTVT.

The chain employs TRBV7-2 and TRBJ1-1, with D perhaps TRBD1 (5 bases). This CDR3 has 15 residues. V lost 3 bases to trimming and J lost 0 bases, with 11 bases between them. The V gene's germline CDR1 is SGHTA and CDR2 FQGNSA. The CDR3 loop is CASSFVGRMNTEAFF. CDR3 sequence (DNA): TGTGCCAGCAGCTTCGTGGGGCGAATGAACACTGAAGCTTTCTTT.

The chain links TRBV5-8 to TRBJ2-7; D gene uncertain. Trimming left V 0 bases short and J 0 bases short, with 7 bases between. CDR3 length equals 14 residues. Germline CDR1 reads SGHTS; CDR2 reads YDEGEE. CDR3 sequence: CASSLAASSYEQYF. The CDR3 DNA reads TGTGCCAGCAGCTTGGCGGCGAGCTCCTACGAGCAGTACTTC.

CDR3 sequence reads: CASSIVGLAGGELFF. CDR3 bases: TGTGCCAGTAGTATTGTAGGACTAGCGGGCGGGGAGCTGTTTTTT. J is TRBJ2-2 and V is TRBV19; TRBD2 matches 11 bases. The V segment lost 3 bases and the J segment 7 bases; nucleotides outside the gene matches: 4. There are 15 residues in the CDR3. In germline, CDR1 is LNHDA, CDR2 SQIVND (reference sequence).

This clone was counted between two and nine times. V usage is TRBV3-1 and J usage is TRBJ1-2; perhaps TRBD1 as D (5 bases). Germline CDR1 LGHDT, CDR2 YNNKEL (reference sequence). The germline V and J ends were trimmed by 4 bases and 2 bases, with 8 bases remaining between them. The CDR3 contains 13 residues. CDR3 in amino acids: CASSPPGNYGYTF. CDR3 sequence (DNA): TGTGCCAGCAGCCCCCCAGGGAACTATGGCTACACCTTC.

The V call is TRBV12-3 or TRBV12-4, the J call TRBJ2-1, with D unresolved. The CDR3 is made up of 13 amino acids. Trimming stripped 5 bases from V and 7 bases from J, with 12 bases between. Here the CDR3 reads CASSRTSFNEQFF. CDR3 sequence (DNA): TGTGCCAGCAGTCGGACGTCTTTTAATGAGCAGTTCTTC.

CDR3 sequence: CASSPRDSISYEQYF. CDR3 nucleotides: TGTGCCAGCTCACCTCGGGACAGTATCTCCTACGAGCAGTACTTC. The rearrangement uses TRBV18 and TRBJ2-7; 7 nucleotides match TRBD1. There are 15 residues in the CDR3. Per germline, CDR1 KGHSH and CDR2 LQKENI. V trimming: 3 bases; J trimming: 0 bases; junction bases outside the gene matches: 5.

This clone was counted at least ten times. This chain links TRBV28 with TRBJ1-4; a weak D match, TRBD1 (6 bases). This CDR3 spans 19 amino acids. The germline CDR1 and CDR2 sequences are MDHEN and SYDVKM. The V end lost 2 bases, the J end lost 5 bases, and 24 bases lay between the germline ends. CDR3 residues: CASSLPPVRTAVLNEKLFF. As DNA, the CDR3 is TGTGCCAGCAGTTTACCTCCAGTCCGGACAGCCGTACTAAATGAAAAACTGTTTTTT. The full variable domain, completed using reference TRBV28 and TRBJ1-4, is DVKVTQSSRYLVKRTGEKVFLECVQDMDHENMFWYRQDPGLGLRLIYFSYDVKMKEKGDIPEGYSVSREKKERFSLILESASTNQTSMYLCASSLPPVRTAVLNEKLFFGSGTQLSVL.

The chain combines TRBV6-6 with TRBJ1-5, with D hard to call. Trimming removed 0 bases from V and 1 base from J, with 4 bases in between. The V gene's germline CDR1 is MNHNY and CDR2 SVGAGI (reference sequence). The CDR3 covers 14 residues. CDR3 in amino acids: CASSYSFSNQPQHF. The CDR3 DNA is TGTGCCAGCAGTTACTCTTTCAGCAATCAGCCCCAGCATTTT.

V is TRBV3-1 and J is TRBJ2-5; D gene unclear. V was cut by 0 bases and J by 5 bases, with 13 bases left in between. This CDR3 spans 15 amino acids. Germline V gene lookup returns CDR1 LGHDT and CDR2 YNNKEL (reference sequence). The CDR3 is CASSQEPFLEETQYF. CDR3 coding DNA: TGTGCCAGCAGCCAAGAACCGTTTTTGGAGGAGACCCAGTACTTC.

A few counts support this clone. The rearrangement joins TRBV19 to TRBJ2-5; 8 bases agree with TRBD2. This CDR3 has 14 residues. Germline V gene data show CDR1 as LNHDA and CDR2 as SQIVND (reference sequence). V was pared by 6 bases and J by 5 bases, with 8 bases of the junction left unmatched. The CDR3 DNA follows: TGTGCCAGTAGATCAGCGGGAGAGTGGGAGACCCAGTACTTC. Its translation is CASRSAGEWETQYF.

Regarding this clone: The junction shows a germline mismatch at one end, possibly a read error. The chain couples TRBV6-1 to TRBJ2-7; possibly TRBD1 for D (5 bases). Germline CDR1 is MNHNS and CDR2 is SASEGT. This CDR3 region has 11 residues. CDR3 bases: TGTGCCAGCAGTGAAAACAAGGTCAGGGACTTC. The encoded protein is CASSENKVRDF.

The chain carries TRBV13 and TRBJ2-7, with D unclear. This CDR3 has 14 amino acids. CDR1 and CDR2 (germline): PRHDT, FYEKMQ (reference sequence). The V and J ends lost 4 bases and 0 bases respectively, with 10 bases between them. CDR3 in amino acids: CASSSRTVSYEQYF. The CDR3 DNA sequence: TGTGCCAGCAGCTCCCGGACCGTCTCCTACGAGCAGTACTTC. Supplemented by reference TRBV13 and TRBJ2-7, the full variable domain reads AAGVIQSPRHLIKEKRETATLKCYPIPRHDTVYWYQQGPGQDPQFLISFYEKMQSDKGSIPDRFSAQQFSDYHSELNMSSLELGDSALYFCASSSRTVSYEQYFGPGTRLTVT.

The rearrangement links TRBV9 to TRBJ2-2; D is possibly TRBD2 (5 bases). Deletions cut 0 bases from V and 3 bases from J, with 15 bases between. The CDR3 loop spans 17 amino acids. Germline V lookup: CDR1 SGDLS, CDR2 YYNGEE. The CDR3 region has the DNA TGTGCCAGCAGCGTAGCCGGAGGCCTTGGGGACACCGGGGAGCTGTTTTTT. This gives the protein CASSVAGGLGDTGELFF. Variable domain in full (rest from reference TRBV9 and TRBJ2-2): DSGVTQTPKHLITATGQRVTLRCSPRSGDLSVYWYQQSLDQGLQFLIQYYNGEERAKGNILERFSAQQFPDLHSELNLSSLELGDSALYFCASSVAGGLGDTGELFFGEGSRLTVL.

Only a few counts were recorded for this clone. The J gene is TRBJ2-7, the V gene TRBV6-1; 8 bases align to TRBD2. V trimming: 6 bases; J trimming: 3 bases; junction bases outside the gene matches: 10. The CDR3 runs 15 residues. Looked up from germline, CDR1 is MNHNS and CDR2 is SASEGT. The CDR3 protein is CASRLRGGYSYEQYF. The DNA of the CDR3 is TGTGCCAGCAGACTACGGGGGGGCTATAGCTACGAGCAGTACTTC.

This clone was picked up one time. The J gene is TRBJ2-7, the V gene TRBV5-1; 9 bases are a match to TRBD1. Germline V gene lookup returns CDR1 SGHRS and CDR2 YFSETQ. V lost 2 bases and J lost 0; bases outside the gene matches: 3. The CDR3 length is 15 residues. CDR3 sequence: CASSLNRGPSYEQYF. The CDR3 region has the DNA TGCGCCAGCAGCTTAAACAGGGGGCCCTCCTACGAGCAGTACTTC.